This TCR beta chain was captured by sequencing in a study of blood T cell repertoires in COVID-19. Study details: Some COVID-19 samples were acute and others convalescent; all came from the United States, Italy and Spain. Nucleic acid was either cDNA or gDNA, and it came from T cells, B-cell-depleted T cells, or PBMCs.

Germline V gives CDR1 LNHDA, CDR2 SQIVND (reference sequence). Between the trimmed V and J ends, which lost 3 bases and 4 bases, there was a span of 12 bases. The CDR3 is made up of 14 amino acids. Methods used by the authors: Estimation of nucleated cell counts relied on the amplification of reference gene primers. The method was immunoSEQ multiplex PCR; TCRdb's version includes in-frame clones alone and lacks a portion of them. The V and J calls and clone size were taken over from that table, and D and trimming were inferred from the DNA. This sample has a few hundred thousand clones; around 85% occur once, and the top ten carry around 4.5%.

The rearrangement uses TRBV19 and TRBJ1-1; the D gene is possibly TRBD1 (6 bases). Sequencing input: peripheral blood. The sequence derives from a woman between 50 and 59 years old with active or convalescent COVID-19. The CDR3 bases are TGTGCCAGTAGTATGGGGGCCCGGGTCACTGAAGCTTTCTTT. Protein product: CASSMGARVTEAFF. Filled out from reference TRBV19 and TRBJ1-1, the complete variable domain reads DGGITQSPKYLFRKEGQNVTLSCEQNLNHDAMYWYRQDPGQGLRLIYYSQIVNDFQKGDIAEGYSVSREKKESFPLTVTSAQKNPTAFYLCASSMGARVTEAFFGQGTRLTVV.